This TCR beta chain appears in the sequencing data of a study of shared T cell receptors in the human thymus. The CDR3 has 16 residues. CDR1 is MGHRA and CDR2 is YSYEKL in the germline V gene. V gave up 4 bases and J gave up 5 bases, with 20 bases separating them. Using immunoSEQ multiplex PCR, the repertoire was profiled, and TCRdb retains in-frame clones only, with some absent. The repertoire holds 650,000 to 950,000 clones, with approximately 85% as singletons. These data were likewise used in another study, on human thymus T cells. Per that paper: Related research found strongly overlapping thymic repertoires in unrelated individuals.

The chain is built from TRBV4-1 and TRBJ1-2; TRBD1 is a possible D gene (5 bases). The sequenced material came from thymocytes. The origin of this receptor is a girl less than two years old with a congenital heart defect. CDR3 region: CASSPETANLLYGYTF. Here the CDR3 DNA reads TGCGCCAGCAGCCCGGAGACAGCGAACCTACTTTATGGCTACACCTTC.